This passage covers 16 T cell receptor beta chains from one sample sequenced in a study of blood T cell repertoires in COVID-19. Libraries were prepared by immunoSEQ multiplex PCR; TCRdb keeps only in-frame clonotypes and omits some of them. Of around 100,000 clones listed, around 87% are singletons. Sequencing was performed on peripheral blood. These receptor sequences come from a woman older than 75 with acute or convalescent COVID-19.

The chain carries TRBV7-6 and TRBJ1-1, with TRBD1 matching over 12 bases. The CDR3 is 18 amino acids. V was pared by 4 bases and J by 0 bases, with 9 bases of the junction left unmatched. CDR1 is SGHVS and CDR2 is FNYEAQ in the germline V gene. CDR3 loop: CASSSHPGQGAMNTEAFF. CDR3 nucleotide sequence: TGTGCCAGCAGCTCACACCCGGGACAGGGGGCGATGAACACTGAAGCTTTCTTT.

This chain connects TRBV18 to TRBJ2-3, with 9 bases matching TRBD1. The CDR3 has 15 amino acids. After removal of 3 bases from V and 1 base from J, the junction contained 2 bases not matched to a gene. Germline V gene data show CDR1 as KGHSH and CDR2 as LQKENI. CDR3 residues: CASSPDRGGTDTQYF. In nucleotides, the CDR3 is TGTGCCAGCTCACCGGACAGGGGAGGCACAGATACGCAGTATTTT.

The chain employs TRBV28 and TRBJ2-5; 14 bases fit TRBD2. Germline CDR1 MDHEN, CDR2 SYDVKM. V was clipped by 6 bases and J by 4 bases; unmatched bases: 7. The CDR3 is 16 amino acids. DNA for the CDR3: TGTGCCAGCAGGAAACGGGGACTAGCGGGGGTAGAGACCCAGTACTTC. This gives the protein CASRKRGLAGVETQYF.

Notes on this clone: The identical CDR3 is also encoded by other nucleotide sequences in the sample. V and J are TRBV6-1 and TRBJ1-1; D call uncertain. CDR3 length: 13 amino acids. Germline V gene sequence: CDR1 MNHNS, CDR2 SASEGT. V lost 3 bases to trimming and J lost 2 bases, with 7 bases between them. CDR3 protein: CASSERRNTEAFF. The CDR3 DNA reads as TGTGCCAGCAGTGAGAGAAGAAACACTGAAGCTTTCTTT.

A single count supports this clone. The rearrangement joins TRBV29-1 to TRBJ2-3, with TRBD1 matching 9 bases. CDR3 length equals 16 residues. The germline V gene encodes CDR1 SQVTM and CDR2 ANQGSEA. After removal of 0 bases from V and 2 bases from J, the junction contained 6 bases not matched to a gene. CDR3 bases: TGCAGCGTTGAAGATCTGGGACAGGGACTCACAGATACGCAGTATTTT. This translates into CSVEDLGQGLTDTQYF.

The rearrangement links TRBV24-1 to TRBJ2-1; 10 bases are shared with TRBD2. J was trimmed by 4 bases and V by 4 bases; bases with no gene match: 6. Germline V lookup: CDR1 KGHDR, CDR2 SFDVKD. CDR3 length: 16 residues. The CDR3 reads CATSDPSGGVYNEQFF. DNA of the CDR3: TGTGCCACCAGTGACCCCAGCGGGGGGGTTTACAATGAGCAGTTCTTC.

This chain uses TRBV28 with TRBJ2-1; the match to TRBD1 covers 12 bases. This CDR3 comprises 17 residues. Germline-derived CDR1 and CDR2 are MDHEN and SYDVKM. J was trimmed by 7 bases and V by 6 bases; bases with no gene match: 13. As DNA, the CDR3 is TGTGCCAGCAGACCCCCTCCCGGGACAGGGGGCGCGAATGAGCAGTTCTTC. The encoded protein is CASRPPPGTGGANEQFF.

The chain uses TRBV10-2 and TRBJ2-2; D ambiguous. This CDR3 contains 15 residues. The germline V and J ends were trimmed by 2 bases and 3 bases, with 10 bases remaining between them. CDR1 is WSHSY and CDR2 is SAAADI in the germline V gene. CDR3 sequence (DNA): TGCGCCAGCAGTGAGGGCGGTAGATACACCGGGGAGCTGTTTTTT. Amino acids: CASSEGGRYTGELFF.

The chain employs TRBV6-2 or TRBV6-3 and TRBJ2-7; D gene ambiguous. Germline assignment: CDR1 MNHEY and CDR2 SVGEGT. This CDR3 comprises 16 residues. V gave up 2 bases and J gave up 3 bases, with 17 bases separating them. The CDR3 coding sequence is TGTGCCAGCAGTTACGACATCCCATTCCTCTTCTACGAGCAGTACTTC. Protein sequence: CASSYDIPFLFYEQYF.

The rearrangement links TRBV7-9 to TRBJ1-2, with 7 bases lining up with TRBD1. The J segment lost 2 bases and the V segment lost 4 bases, leaving 1 base of the junction unmatched. This CDR3 is built from 13 residues. Germline V gene data show CDR1 as SEHNR and CDR2 as FQNEAQ (reference sequence). CDR3 loop: CASSSGQNYGYTF. The CDR3 DNA reads TGTGCCAGCAGCTCGGGACAGAACTATGGCTACACCTTC.

Only a few counts were recorded for this clone. The J gene is TRBJ2-1, the V gene TRBV7-2; TRBD2 matches at 10 bases. The germline V gene encodes CDR1 SGHTA and CDR2 FQGNSA. With 1 base clipped from V and 9 bases from J, the junction kept 9 bases outside the gene matches. The CDR3 consists of 16 residues. The CDR3 DNA follows: TGTGCCAGCAGCTTAGTAGGAGCGGGGGGGCCCCTTGAGCAGTTCTTC. Translated, it gives CASSLVGAGGPLEQFF.

The chain recombines TRBV6-4 with TRBJ2-1; D perhaps matches TRBD2 (5 bases). Germline CDR1 is MRHNA and CDR2 is SNTAGT. The CDR3 covers 11 residues. Trimming shortened V by 4 bases and J by 10 bases, and 8 bases separated the two germline ends. CDR3 residues: CASSAGGEQFF. CDR3 DNA: TGTGCCAGCAGTGCCGGAGGCGAGCAGTTCTTC.

The DNA of the CDR3 is TGTGCCAGCAGTTTACCGGGACTACAAGAGACCCAGTACTTC. Translation: CASSLPGLQETQYF. The chain recombines TRBV28 with TRBJ2-5, with 7 bases that match TRBD2. Trimming cost V 2 bases and J 2 bases; bases outside gene matches: 2. CDR1 is MDHEN, CDR2 SYDVKM, per germline. The CDR3 runs 14 residues.

CDR3 sequence reads: CASTLGQGYNSPLHF. CDR3 bases: TGTGCCAGCACTCTGGGACAGGGCTATAATTCACCCCTCCACTTT. This chain connects TRBV3-1 (or the pseudogene TRBV3-2) to TRBJ1-6; 9 nucleotides align to TRBD1. Per germline, CDR1 LGHDT and CDR2 YNNKEL (reference sequence). Germline trimming cut 7 bases from V and 3 bases from J; bases unmatched to any gene: 4. The CDR3 consists of 15 residues.

V usage is TRBV5-1 and J usage is TRBJ2-1; D gene ambiguous. Germline V CDR1 and CDR2: SGHRS, YFSETQ. V shed 1 base and J shed 9 bases, with 11 bases lying between them. The CDR3 consists of 13 residues. In DNA form, the CDR3 reads TGCGCCAGCAGCTTGTTTCTCTCAGGTGAGCAGTTCTTC. Translating gives CASSLFLSGEQFF.

The rearrangement links TRBV29-1 to TRBJ1-4; D is ambiguous. The CDR3 runs 11 residues. Germline V gene sequence: CDR1 SQVTM, CDR2 ANQGSEA. Trimming left V 4 bases short and J 8 bases short, with 8 bases between. The CDR3 nucleotides are TGCAGCGTTGGGCGGGAGGAAAAACTGTTTTTT. It codes for CSVGREEKLFF.